This T cell receptor beta chain was recorded in a study of tumor-infiltrating lymphocytes in primary liver carcinoma. This clonotype was counted a single time. This may arise from a read error, as a much more abundant clone is one base away. The source of the blood RNA was unsorted whole blood, and germline DNA was extracted as well. Constant-region priming of about 0.5 ug total RNA yielded TCR beta cDNA. Three nested multiplex PCR rounds, a slightly modified ARM-PCR, produced the libraries for TCR beta. Researchers ran the first two PCR rounds for 10 cycles each with TRBV1-TRBV30 forward primers and a C-beta reverse primer. TCRdb analysed the multiplex PCR reads with MiXCR anew, one entry per CDR3 protein. This repertoire shows about 320,000 distinct CDR3 sequences, approximately 60% found once; its top ten account for roughly 9%. Per germline, CDR1 SQVTM and CDR2 ANQGSEA. The CDR3 sequence is 13 residues long.

The gene calls are TRBV29-1 and TRBJ2-7, with 7 bases fitting TRBD1. This receptor was taken from a man in his forties with primary liver carcinoma and hepatitis B virus infection. The sample was peripheral blood. The CDR3 DNA follows: TGCAGCGTTGAAGGACAGGGAGAATACGAGCAGTGCTTC. Its translation: CSVEGQGEYEQCF.